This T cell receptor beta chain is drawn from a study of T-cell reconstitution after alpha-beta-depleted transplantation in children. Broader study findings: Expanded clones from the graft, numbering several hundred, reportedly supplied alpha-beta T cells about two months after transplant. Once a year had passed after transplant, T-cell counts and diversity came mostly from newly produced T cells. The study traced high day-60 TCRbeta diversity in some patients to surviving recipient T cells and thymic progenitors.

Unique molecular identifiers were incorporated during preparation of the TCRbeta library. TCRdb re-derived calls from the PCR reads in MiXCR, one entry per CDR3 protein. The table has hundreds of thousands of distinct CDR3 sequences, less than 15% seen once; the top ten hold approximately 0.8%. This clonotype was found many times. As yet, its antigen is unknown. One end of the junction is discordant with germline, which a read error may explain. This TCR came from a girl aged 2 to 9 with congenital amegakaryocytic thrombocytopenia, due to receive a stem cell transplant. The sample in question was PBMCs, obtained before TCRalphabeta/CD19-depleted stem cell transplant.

CDR3 in amino acids: CASSYRGGSYEQYF. CDR3 bases: TGCGCCAGCAGCTACAGGGGGGGCTCCTACGAGCAGTACTTC. The chain links TRBV12-3 or TRBV12-4 to TRBJ2-7, with a tentative D call TRBD1 (8 bases). The CDR3 has 14 amino acids.